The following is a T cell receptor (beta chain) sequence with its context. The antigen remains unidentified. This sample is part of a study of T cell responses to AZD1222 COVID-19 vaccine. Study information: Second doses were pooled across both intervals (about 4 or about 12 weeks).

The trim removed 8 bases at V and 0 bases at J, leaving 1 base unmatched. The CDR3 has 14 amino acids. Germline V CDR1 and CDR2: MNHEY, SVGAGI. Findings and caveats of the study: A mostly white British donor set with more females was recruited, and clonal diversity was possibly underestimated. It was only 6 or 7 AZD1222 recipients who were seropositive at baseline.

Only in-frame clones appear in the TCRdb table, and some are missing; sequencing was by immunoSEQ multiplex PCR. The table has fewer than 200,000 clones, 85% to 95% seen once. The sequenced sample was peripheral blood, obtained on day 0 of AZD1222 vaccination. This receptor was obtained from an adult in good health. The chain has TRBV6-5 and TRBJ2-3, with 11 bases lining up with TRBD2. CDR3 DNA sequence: TGTGCCAGCCGACTAGCGGGGAGCACAGATACGCAGTATTTT. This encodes CASRLAGSTDTQYF.